This TCR beta chain is from a study of T cell responses to AZD1222 COVID-19 vaccine. Whole-study context: Analysis merged second doses at about 4 or about 12 weeks. General study points: White British ancestry dominated among donors, who included more females, and clonal diversity was possibly underestimated. Sampling that yielded the repertoires occurred only after the peak T cell response. Of spike-specific TCRs, nearly half reportedly target regions left unmutated in variants.

The CDR3 runs 13 residues. As regards this clone: Antigen specificity is unknown. The junction departs from the called germline gene at one end, perhaps through a read error.

Some clones are missing from TCRdb's copy, which holds only in-frame ones; the method was immunoSEQ multiplex PCR. The sample carries under 150,000 clones, just over 90% recorded once. The V and J genes are TRBV12-3 or TRBV12-4 and TRBJ2-7, with TRBD2 matching over 11 bases. The receptor was derived from an adult in good health. Sequenced here: peripheral blood, sampled on day 0 of AZD1222 vaccination. CDR3 sequence (DNA): TGTGCCAGCACCGATCTAGCGGGGGGCCCTTGGATCTTC. Its protein is CASTDLAGGPWIF.